These 11 T cell receptor beta chains were sequenced from one sample in a study of regulatory T cells in long-lasting Graves disease. Time point reported: newly diagnosed GD, antithyroid drugs for less than 3 months. Extracted PBMC RNA gave rise to the TCR library. Libraries of TCR beta came from iRepertoire HTBI primers plus Arm-PCR of CDR3 regions. TCRdb reprocessed the multiplex PCR reads via MiXCR and lists one record per CDR3 protein. The sample carries 500,000 or so distinct CDR3 sequences, approximately 16% recorded once. These sequences were also reported in another study, on T cells in Graves' hyperthyroidism and ophthalmopathy.

Here the sequenced sample was peripheral blood mononuclear cells (PBMCs), taken at new diagnosis, from a patient treated with antithyroid drugs. The receptors come from a woman aged 35-65 years with Graves disease.

In its sample, this clonotype was seen once. A much larger clone differs by one base, so this may be a read error. The genes are TRBV5-5 and TRBJ2-1; the match to TRBD1 covers 8 bases. Trimming took 4 bases from V and 10 from J; bases not matched to a gene: 13. CDR3 length equals 15 residues. Germline assignment: CDR1 SGHKS and CDR2 YYEKEE (reference sequence). The CDR3 coding sequence is TGTGCCAGCAGCCAGGGGGCAGGGAGAACCTACGAGCAGTTCTTC. It encodes CASSQGAGRTYEQFF.

Ten or more counts support this clonotype. The J gene is TRBJ2-3, the V gene TRBV12-3 or TRBV12-4; D might be TRBD2 (6 bases). The V end was cut by 4 bases, the J end by 2 bases, with 13 bases between. The CDR3 spans 15 residues. The CDR3 coding sequence is TGTGCCAGCAGTTCCGGACTAATCATCACAGATACGCAGTATTTT. Residues: CASSSGLIITDTQYF.

The chain combines TRBV19 with TRBJ2-1; D is tentatively TRBD1 or TRBD2 (5 bases each). Deletions cut 7 bases from V and 8 bases from J, with 15 bases between. CDR3 size: 13 residues. Germline V CDR1 and CDR2: LNHDA, SQIVND (reference sequence). The chain's CDR3 is CASMDGAEDEQFF. CDR3 nucleotides: TGTGCCAGTATGGACGGGGCGGAGGATGAGCAGTTCTTC.

The chain uses TRBV19 and TRBJ1-1; 7 positions agree with TRBD1. In germline, CDR1 is LNHDA, CDR2 SQIVND (reference sequence). Trimming cost V 5 bases and J 5 bases; bases outside gene matches: 8. CDR3 length: 14 residues. The CDR3 sequence: CASSGTGDLTEAFF. The CDR3 nucleotides are TGTGCCAGTAGTGGTACAGGGGATTTGACTGAAGCTTTCTTT.

The V call is TRBV6-1, the J call TRBJ1-2, with D tentatively TRBD1 (6 bases). This CDR3 region has 13 residues. Trimming removed 6 bases from V and 5 bases from J, with 13 bases in between. The germline V gene encodes CDR1 MNHNS and CDR2 SASEGT. The CDR3 loop is CASRRGGAYGYTF. CDR3 in DNA: TGTGCCAGCAGACGGGGGGGGGCTTATGGCTACACCTTC.

This clonotype showed up many times. J is TRBJ2-1 and V is TRBV24-1, with TRBD2 identical over 16 bases. Germline values: CDR1 KGHDR, CDR2 SFDVKD. V lost 2 bases to trimming and J lost 7 bases; unmatched junction nucleotides: 4. This CDR3 is built from 17 residues. The CDR3, as DNA: TGTGCCACCAGTGATTCGGGACTAGCGGGGGGGCCGAATGAGCAGTTCTTC. Translation gives CATSDSGLAGGPNEQFF.

As to this clonotype: Given a much more abundant clone one base away, this may be a read error. The gene calls are TRBV6-2 or TRBV6-3 and TRBJ1-1; D remains unclear. The CDR3 runs 14 residues. Germline V lookup: CDR1 MNHEY, CDR2 SVGEGT. V lost 1 base and J 8 bases, leaving 14 bases between the germline ends. This chain's CDR3 is CASSYWAIQMEAFF. In DNA, the CDR3 is TGTGCCAGCAGTTACTGGGCCATCCAGATGGAAGCTTTCTTT.

The chain is built from TRBV30 and TRBJ1-1; TRBD1 might be the D (5 bases). The CDR3 covers 14 residues. V shed 0 bases and J shed 1 base, with 9 bases lying between them. CDR1 is GTSNPN and CDR2 is SVGIG in the germline V gene (reference sequence). CDR3 sequence: CAWSVGLQNTEAFF. The CDR3 DNA follows: TGTGCCTGGAGTGTGGGACTACAGAACACTGAAGCTTTCTTT.

At least ten counts were recorded for this clonotype. The chain has TRBV12-3 or TRBV12-4 and TRBJ2-3; 7 bases match TRBD2. With 8 bases clipped from V and 4 bases from J, the junction kept 9 bases outside the gene matches. The CDR3 totals 14 residues. Written as DNA, the CDR3 is TGTGCCAGCGGGAGGGGCCCATATGCAGATACGCAGTATTTT. Translated, it gives CASGRGPYADTQYF.

Many counts were recorded for this clonotype. V usage is TRBV5-1 and J usage is TRBJ2-1, with 11 bases fitting TRBD2. From germline, CDR1 is SGHRS and CDR2 YFSETQ. The CDR3 runs to 16 residues. Trimming took 0 bases from V and 4 from J; bases not matched to a gene: 3. The CDR3 DNA sequence: TGCGCCAGCAGCTTGGCGCCTAGCGGGGGGTACAATGAGCAGTTCTTC. Translating it yields CASSLAPSGGYNEQFF.

This clonotype was picked up many times. The chain is built from TRBV6-2 or TRBV6-3 and TRBJ1-1; D remains unclear. The CDR3 runs to 15 residues. The germline V gene encodes CDR1 MNHEY and CDR2 SVGEGT. V gave up 6 bases and J gave up 3 bases, with 17 bases separating them. The chain's CDR3 is CASRRAGLVDTEAFF. In nucleotides, the CDR3 is TGTGCCAGCAGGAGGGCAGGATTGGTAGACACTGAAGCTTTCTTT.